This T cell receptor beta chain came from a study of T cell repertoires in cytomegalovirus infection. Overall study context: Well-studied HLA-B-restricted CMV epitopes were used in the study alongside recently identified HLA-C-restricted ones. Based on public TCR beta signatures, there were indications of CMV infection and of a matching HLA type.

V was cut by 4 bases and J by 6 bases, with 12 bases left in between. CDR1 is SGHTA and CDR2 is FQGTGA in the germline V gene. CDR3 size: 14 residues. Notes on this clonotype: Its specificity is unknown.

In TCRdb, the reads were re-called with MiXCR into one record per CDR3 protein. The sample gives 650,000 to 850,000 distinct CDR3 sequences, approximately 32% of which show up once; about an eighth is in the top ten. The source was cultured CD8+ T cells from PBMCs, collected from culture after CMV antigen stimulation. This chain uses TRBV7-3 with TRBJ2-2; D perhaps matches TRBD1 (5 bases). The source is a human donor in good health (CMV status not recorded). Some clones in this sample may be carry-over from other donors' samples. The CDR3 sequence: CASSSRDGAGELFF. In nucleotides, the CDR3 is TGTGCCAGCAGCTCCAGGGATGGGGCCGGGGAGCTGTTTTTT.